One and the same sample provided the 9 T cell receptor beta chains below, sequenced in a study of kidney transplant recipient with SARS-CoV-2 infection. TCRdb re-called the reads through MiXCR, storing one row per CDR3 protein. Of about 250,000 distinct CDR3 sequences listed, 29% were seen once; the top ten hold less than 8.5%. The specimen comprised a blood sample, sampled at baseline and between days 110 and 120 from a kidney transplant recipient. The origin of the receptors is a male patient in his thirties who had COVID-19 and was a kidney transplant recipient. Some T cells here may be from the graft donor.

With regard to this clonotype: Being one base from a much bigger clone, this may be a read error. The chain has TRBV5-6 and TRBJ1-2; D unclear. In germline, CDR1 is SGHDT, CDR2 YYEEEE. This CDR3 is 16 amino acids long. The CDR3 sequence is CASQPPNSRKTYGYAF. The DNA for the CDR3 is TGTGCCAGCCAGCCTCCCAATAGTCGAAAGACCTATGGCTACGCCTTC.

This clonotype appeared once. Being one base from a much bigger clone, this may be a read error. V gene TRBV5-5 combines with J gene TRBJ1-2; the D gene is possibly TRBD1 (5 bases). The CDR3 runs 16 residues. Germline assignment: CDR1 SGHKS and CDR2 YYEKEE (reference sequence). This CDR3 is CASGLVPGPDSLGYTF. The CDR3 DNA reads TGTGCCAGCGGCTTGGTACCAGGGCCCGACTCTCTTGGCTACACCTTC.

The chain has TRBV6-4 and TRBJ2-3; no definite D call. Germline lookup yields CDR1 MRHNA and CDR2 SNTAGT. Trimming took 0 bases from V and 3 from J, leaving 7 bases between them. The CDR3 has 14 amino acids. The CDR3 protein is CASSDSGDTDTQYF. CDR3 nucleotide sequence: TGTGCCAGCAGTGACTCAGGCGATACAGATACGCAGTATTTT.

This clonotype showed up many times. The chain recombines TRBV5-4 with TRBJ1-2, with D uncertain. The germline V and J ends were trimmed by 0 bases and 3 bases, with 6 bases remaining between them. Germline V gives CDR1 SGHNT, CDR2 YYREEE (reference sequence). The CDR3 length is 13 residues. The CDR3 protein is CASSLARDYGYTF. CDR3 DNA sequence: TGTGCCAGCAGCTTGGCTCGAGACTATGGCTACACCTTC.

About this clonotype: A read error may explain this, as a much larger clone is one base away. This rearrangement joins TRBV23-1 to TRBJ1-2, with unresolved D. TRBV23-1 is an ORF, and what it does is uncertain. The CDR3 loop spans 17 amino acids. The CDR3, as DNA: TGCGTCAGCAGTCATGTATTGCTACGCAGAAAGACCTATGGCTACACCTTC. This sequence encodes CVSSHVLLRRKTYGYTF.

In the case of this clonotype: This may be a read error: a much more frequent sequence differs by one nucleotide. For the CDR3, the DNA is TGTGCCAGCAGCGAGGCTAGCTCCCACAATGAGCAGTTCTTC. It encodes CASSEASSHNEQFF. V usage is TRBV28 and J usage is TRBJ2-1; the D gene is possibly TRBD2 (5 bases). Germline lookup yields CDR1 MDHEN and CDR2 SYDVKM. The CDR3 totals 14 residues.

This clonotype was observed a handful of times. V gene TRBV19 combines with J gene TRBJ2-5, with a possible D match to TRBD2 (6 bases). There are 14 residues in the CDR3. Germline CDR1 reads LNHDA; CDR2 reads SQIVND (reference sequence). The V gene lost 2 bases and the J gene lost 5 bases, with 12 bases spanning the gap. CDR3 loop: CASSILGGDETQYF. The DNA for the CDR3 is TGTGCCAGTAGTATACTTGGAGGGGATGAGACCCAGTACTTC.

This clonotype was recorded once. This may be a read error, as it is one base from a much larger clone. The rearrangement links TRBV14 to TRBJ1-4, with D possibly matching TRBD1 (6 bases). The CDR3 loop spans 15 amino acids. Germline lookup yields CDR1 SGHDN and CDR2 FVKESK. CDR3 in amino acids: CASILEGDWGEKPFF. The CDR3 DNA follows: TGTGCCAGCATTCTCGAGGGGGATTGGGGTGAAAAACCGTTTTTT.

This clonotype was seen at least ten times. CDR3 amino acids: CASKTAGIYGYTF. The CDR3 DNA reads as TGTGCCTCTAAGACAGCCGGAATCTATGGCTACACCTTC. V is TRBV30 and J is TRBJ1-2; D perhaps matches TRBD1 (5 bases). The germline V and J ends were trimmed by 7 bases and 4 bases, with 16 bases remaining between them. This CDR3 region has 13 residues. The germline V gene has CDR1 GTSNPN and CDR2 SVGIG (reference sequence).